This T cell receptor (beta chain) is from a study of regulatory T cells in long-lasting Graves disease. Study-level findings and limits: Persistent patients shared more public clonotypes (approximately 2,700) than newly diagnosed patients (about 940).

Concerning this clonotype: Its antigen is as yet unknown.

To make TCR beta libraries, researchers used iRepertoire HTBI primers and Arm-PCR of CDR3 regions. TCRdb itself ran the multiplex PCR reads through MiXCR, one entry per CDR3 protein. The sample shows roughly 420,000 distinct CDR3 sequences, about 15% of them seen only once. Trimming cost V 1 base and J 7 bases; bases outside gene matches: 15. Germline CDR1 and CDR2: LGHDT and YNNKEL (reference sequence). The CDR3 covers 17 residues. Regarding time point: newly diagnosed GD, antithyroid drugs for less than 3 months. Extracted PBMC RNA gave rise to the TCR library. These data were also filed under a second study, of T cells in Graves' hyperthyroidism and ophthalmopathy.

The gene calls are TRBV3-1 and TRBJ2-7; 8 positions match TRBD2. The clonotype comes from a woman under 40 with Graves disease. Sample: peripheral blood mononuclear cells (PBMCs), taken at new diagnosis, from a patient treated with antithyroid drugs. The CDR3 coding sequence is TGTGCCAGCAGCCAAGCACCCGGGAGGGGGAGGACCGGGGAGCAGTACTTC. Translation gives CASSQAPGRGRTGEQYF.